The entry below gives a single T cell receptor beta chain sequence along with its context. Its matching antigen is unknown. A junction end diverges from the germline sequence, so it may reflect a read error. The lymph nodes were axillary draining lymph nodes from breast cancer patients. This specimen belongs to a study of breast tumors, draining lymph nodes, adjacent tissues. Germline assignment: CDR1 DFQATT and CDR2 SNEGSKA (reference sequence). The CDR3 loop spans 14 amino acids. Using its own MiXCR run on the multiplex PCR reads, TCRdb lists one record per CDR3 protein. The sample contains 150,000 to 200,000 distinct CDR3 sequences, around 35% of which appear only once. The study's findings and limits: Compared with basal-like, luminal-like tumors shared significantly more repertoire with nontumor tissue. That most tumor T cells come from lymph nodes remained unproven.

The V gene is TRBV20-1, the J gene TRBJ2-1, with 8 positions matching TRBD1. The sample consisted of axillary lymph node tissue. This TCR came from a female donor with breast cancer. Some clones in this sample may be carry-over from other donors' samples. The CDR3 loop is CSARDRVSYTEQFF. Written as DNA, the CDR3 is TGCAGTGCTAGGGACAGGGTCTCCTACACTGAGCAGTTCTTC.